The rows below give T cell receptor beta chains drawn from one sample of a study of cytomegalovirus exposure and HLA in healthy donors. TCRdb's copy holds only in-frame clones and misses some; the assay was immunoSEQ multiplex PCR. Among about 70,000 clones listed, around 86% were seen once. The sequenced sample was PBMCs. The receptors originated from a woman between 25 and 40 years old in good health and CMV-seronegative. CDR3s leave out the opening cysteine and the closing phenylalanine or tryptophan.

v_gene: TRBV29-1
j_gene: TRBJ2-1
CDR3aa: SVEATSQVGKDANEQF

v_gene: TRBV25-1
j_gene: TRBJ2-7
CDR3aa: ASSLNSRDSLSYEQY

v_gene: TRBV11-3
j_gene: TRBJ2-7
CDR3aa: ASSLRSAGVNEQY

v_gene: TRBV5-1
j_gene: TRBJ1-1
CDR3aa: ASIEQQGGGAF

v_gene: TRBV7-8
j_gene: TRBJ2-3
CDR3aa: ASSSRLAVNTDTQY

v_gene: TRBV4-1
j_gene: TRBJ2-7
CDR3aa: ASSEGLAGVRGGYEQY

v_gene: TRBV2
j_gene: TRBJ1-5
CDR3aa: ASRAGVANQPQH

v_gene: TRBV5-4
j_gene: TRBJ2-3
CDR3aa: ASSRWTSGRGDTQY

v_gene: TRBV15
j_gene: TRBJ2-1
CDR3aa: ATSRDFLGLAGALF

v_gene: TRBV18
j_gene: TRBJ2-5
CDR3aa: ASSTDSPAGEQTQY

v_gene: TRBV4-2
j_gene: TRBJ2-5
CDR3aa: ASSQVRTGVTRPEQY

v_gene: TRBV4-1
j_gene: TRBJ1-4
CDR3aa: ASSQGVSRGQREKLF

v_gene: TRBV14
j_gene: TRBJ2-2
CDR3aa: ASSQWRMATTGELF

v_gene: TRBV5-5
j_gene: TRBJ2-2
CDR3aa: ASSLVFRGGGNTGELF

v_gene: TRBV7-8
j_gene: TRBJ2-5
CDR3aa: ASSNTGQGEKETQY

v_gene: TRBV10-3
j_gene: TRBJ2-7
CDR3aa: AITLGQGANEQY

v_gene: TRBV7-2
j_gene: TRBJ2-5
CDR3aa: ASSNWGLAAQETQY

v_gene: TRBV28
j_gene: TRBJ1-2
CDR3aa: ASRLQGARGYT

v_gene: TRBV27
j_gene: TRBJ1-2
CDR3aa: ASRPTGLYGYT

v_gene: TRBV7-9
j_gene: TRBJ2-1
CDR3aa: ASSSVGGRNEQF

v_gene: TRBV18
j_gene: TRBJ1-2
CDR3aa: ASSPASTGGIRGYT

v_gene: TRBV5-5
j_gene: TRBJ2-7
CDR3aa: ASRGDSYEQY

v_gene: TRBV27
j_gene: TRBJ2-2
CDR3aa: ASSFQTGNTGELF

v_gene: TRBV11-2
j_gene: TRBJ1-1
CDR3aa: ASSFRPGQGNTEAF

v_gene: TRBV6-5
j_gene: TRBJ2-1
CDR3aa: ASSYSWNSRDNEQF

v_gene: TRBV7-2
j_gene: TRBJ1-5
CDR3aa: ASSPPGQGANQPQH

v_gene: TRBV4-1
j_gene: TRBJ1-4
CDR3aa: ASRSPGTAREKLF

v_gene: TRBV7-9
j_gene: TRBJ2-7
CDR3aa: SSSLGEGYEQY

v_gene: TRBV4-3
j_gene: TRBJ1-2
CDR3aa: ASSQAISPSQRRGYT

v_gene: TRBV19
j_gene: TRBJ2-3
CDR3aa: ASSIDRQVLDTQY

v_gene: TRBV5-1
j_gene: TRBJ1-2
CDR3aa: ASSEAARGYT

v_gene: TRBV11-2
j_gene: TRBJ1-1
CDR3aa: ASSLGENTEAF

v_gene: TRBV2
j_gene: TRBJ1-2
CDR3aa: ASSESGGFSRT

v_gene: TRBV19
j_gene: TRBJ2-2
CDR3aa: ASSITGGTGELF

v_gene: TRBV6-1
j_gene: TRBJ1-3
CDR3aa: ASSLQGAGNTIY

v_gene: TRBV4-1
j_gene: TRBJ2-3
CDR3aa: ASSQQGARTDTQY

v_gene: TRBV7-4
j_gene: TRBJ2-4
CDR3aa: ASSLNGTEFAKNIQY

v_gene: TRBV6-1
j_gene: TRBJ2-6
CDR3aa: ASSEVSSGANVLT

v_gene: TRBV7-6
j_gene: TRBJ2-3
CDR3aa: ASSSSVLAGGDTQY

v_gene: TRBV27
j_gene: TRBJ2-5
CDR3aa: ASSSELAGGPGETQY

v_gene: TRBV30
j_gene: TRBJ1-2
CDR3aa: AQYSSNHYGYT

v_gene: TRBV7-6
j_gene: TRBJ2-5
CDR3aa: ASSFFGGETQY

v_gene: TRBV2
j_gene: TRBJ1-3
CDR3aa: ASSMENLSGNTIY

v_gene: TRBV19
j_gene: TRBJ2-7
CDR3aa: ASSGTSGRPS

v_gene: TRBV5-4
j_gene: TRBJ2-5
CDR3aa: ASSLAGGETQY